This TCR beta chain originates from a study of CD8+ T cells in alopecia areata. Study results and limitations: Clonality exceeded that of normal scalp in lesional scalp, most notably in alopecia totalis/universalis.

Germline values: CDR1 MNHEY, CDR2 SVGAGI. Trimming took off 6 bases at V and 4 bases at J, with 13 bases between the two ends. The CDR3 loop spans 14 amino acids. On this clone itself: Antigen: not known.

Described treatment: oral pan-JAK inhibitor, 5-10 mg twice daily. As the sequencing template, cDNA was produced by extracting RNA and reverse transcribing it. Data came from immunoSEQ multiplex PCR; TCRdb stores just in-frame clones and leaves some out. The sample records under 350,000 clones, more than 45% being singletons. Specimen: CD4+ T cells sorted from blood, collected at week 24, from a patient treated with tofacitinib. This chain links TRBV6-5 with TRBJ1-5; D is unclear. The source is a human donor with alopecia areata. The CDR3: CASRRSLRNQPQHF. CDR3 in DNA: TGTGCCAGCAGGAGATCACTGCGGAATCAGCCCCAGCATTTT.